This T cell receptor (beta chain) was identified during a study of blood T cell repertoires in COVID-19. Study-level background: The United States, Italy and Spain were the sources of the acute and convalescent COVID-19 samples. PBMCs, B-cell-depleted T cells, or T cells provided the cDNA or gDNA that made up the material.

Methods used by the authors: Reference gene primer amplification yielded estimated nucleated cell counts. Only in-frame clones appear in the TCRdb table, and some are missing; sequencing was by immunoSEQ multiplex PCR. That table furnishes V, J and clone size, whereas the DNA furnished D and trimming. The table has 300,000 to 350,000 clones, 90% seen once. Self-reported history from a screening survey and questionnaire set each donor's cohort. CDR1 and CDR2 (germline): SGHDN, FVKESK. The V gene lost 2 bases and the J gene lost 6 bases, with 14 bases spanning the gap. The CDR3 runs 16 residues. The chain uses TRBV14 and TRBJ1-6; no clear D. The sequenced sample consisted of PBMCs or T cells enriched from blood (not recorded which). This receptor was taken from a woman aged 18 to 35 with acute COVID-19. CDR3 DNA sequence: TGTGCCAGCAGCCAAATCGGCCGGGGTAGTAATTCACCCCTCCACTTT. It is translated as CASSQIGRGSNSPLHF. The full variable domain, in which reference TRBV14 and TRBJ1-6 provide the parts outside the CDR3, is EAGVTQFPSHSVIEKGQTVTLRCDPISGHDNLYWYRRVMGKEIKFLLHFVKESKQDESGMPNNRFLAERTGGTYSTLKVQPAELEDSGVYFCASSQIGRGSNSPLHFGNGTRLTVT.